The text below deals with one T cell receptor beta chain. This clone's antigen is unknown. No base quality information exists; no much larger clone differs at one position. Using the deep immunoSEQ assay, multiplex PCR amplified TCR CDR3 regions from genomic DNA. Extracted genomic DNA from each cell subset was spread evenly across all wells of several immunoSEQ 96-well plates, with each plate serving as a replicate. For sorted subsets, approximately 200 ng of genomic DNA, equivalent to 30,000 or so T cell genomes, went into each replicate PCR. The purified libraries were quantified using a Qubit 3.0 fluorometer, sized with a Bioanalyzer 2100, and then quantified again using the KAPA Library Quantification kit. Every immunoSEQ 96-well plate was sequenced on a dedicated single-read 150-cycle Illumina NextSeq 550 flow cell. Per the authors' processing: Because only junctional sequences without quality scores were contained in the immunoSEQ output, filtering matching that applied to full-length reads could not be performed. Sequences were annotated with PyIR, a Python wrapper for IgBLAST v1.9, using IMGT germline references to assign V/J genes and CDR3. Reads were removed for weak V/J assignments (E-value above 1e-6), missing CDR3, stop codons, out-of-frame junctions, or ambiguous translated residues. V3J clonotypes were defined as sequences sharing an identical inferred V gene, J gene, and CDR3 amino acid sequence. To compute the percentage overlap between repertoires, the number of shared unique clonotypes was divided by the size of the smaller repertoire. Richness of each repertoire was evaluated using RTK rarefaction, the Chao1 estimator, and Recon v2.1 estimates of unobserved clonotypes. OLGA was used to compute generation probabilities for all TCRbeta clonotypes that the gDNA method yielded from a few donors. TCRdb took over this immuneACCESS table, retaining in-frame rearrangements with V and J assigned. Such tables are incomplete; in checked studies, under half of the missing clones stem from an unresolved V gene, and the remainder is unexplained. V, J and clone size are those of that table, while D and trimming were read from the DNA. The sample has 2 million to 2.5 million clones on record, 85% to 95% of them singletons. 0.39% of the sample goes to the ten largest clones.

At the junction V is shortened by 6 bases and J by 9 bases, with 17 bases in between. For CDR1 and CDR2, the germline V gene lists SQVTM and ANQGSEA. The CDR3 runs 12 amino acids, cysteine and phenylalanine included. Just the 36-base CDR3 DNA is kept, in frame starting at base 1. Donors were healthy HIV-negative adults with no recently reported acute infections or vaccinations. Every donor was a Caucasian adult living in Nashville, Tennessee, USA. CD4+ T cells were enriched by magnetic negative selection, after which naive cells were positively selected on CD45RA and the negative fraction was taken as the memory subset. Blood was collected by leukapheresis, and PBMCs were isolated by Ficoll-Histopaque density gradient centrifugation and then cryopreserved in liquid nitrogen vapor phase. Analytical flow cytometry was used to check the purity and quantity of every magnetically sorted T cell population. Genomic DNA was isolated from each sorted fraction and quantified by UV absorbance on a Nanodrop 2000c.

This sample was taken from a study of shared clonotypes between healthy human individuals (dated by TCRdb to 2018 to 2021). With regard to the full study: The cohort included three men and a couple of women between 18 and 49 years of age. For each donor, CD4 naive and CD4 memory were each run on three plates, CD8 naive on two plates, and CD8 memory on one plate. The study deeply sequenced blood TCR repertoires of about 5 healthy adults to estimate repertoire size and the extent of clonotype sharing between individuals. Per donor, leukapheresis produced somewhere between about 0.9 and 9.5 billion PBMCs. Different laboratories and diverse techniques were used to prepare libraries and sequence TCR repertoires, to increase sequencing depth and limit assay-specific biases.

Results the study describes overall, beyond this receptor: Pairwise subsampling led to the expectation that sequencing depth would affect the degree of clonotype sharing among donors. Naive subsets generally had larger estimated clonotype richness than memory subsets. Incomplete sequencing was indicated by rarefaction of sorted-subset datasets, despite the large sequencing depth. Clonotypes shared by all four sorted-subset donors showed higher generation probabilities than non-shared clonotypes. Only blood was sampled, and tissue TCR repertoires likely differ from those in blood. The genetic and exposure-history diversity represented was limited by the small number of donors. Across a few donors, roughly 5.1% of naive CD4, around 3.5% of naive CD8, approximately 2.5% of memory CD4, and about 0.4% of memory CD8 clonotypes were shared.

The material sequenced was naive CD4+ T cells from PBMCs. The intended sense of this specimen's cell subset or site label: CD45RA+ positively selected. The receptor was derived from a man aged 18-30 years in good health. Some clones in this sample may be carry-over from other donors' samples. This chain is built from TRBV29-1 and TRBJ2-5; a confident D gene designation cannot be given. The DNA reads TGCAGCGTCCAATGGGCAGGTCCGGCCCAGTACTTC. Its protein reads: CSVQWAGPAQYF.